This is a list of T cell receptor beta chains from one sample in a study of cytomegalovirus exposure and HLA in healthy donors. Libraries were prepared by immunoSEQ multiplex PCR; TCRdb keeps only in-frame clonotypes and omits some of them. The profile shows 200,000 to 250,000 clones, over 65% of them singletons. The sequenced sample consisted of PBMCs. Receptor source: a human donor in good health. CDR3s leave out the opening cysteine and the closing phenylalanine or tryptophan. Only part of the rows carry a size: once, few, many, or a class if the clone is expanded.

v_call clone_size cdr3_aa
TRBV7-8 . ASSPDRGTPLGANVLT
TRBV6-1 . ASERGVNEQF
TRBV18 . ASSPPFGTSPGANVLT
TRBV7-9 . ASSLDRVNQPQH
TRBV6-6 few ASSRDRENTEAF
TRBV7-9 . ASSWGGDQPQH
TRBV21-1 . ASSKGPAEVSRSSYNEQF
TRBV9 once ASNPGFQETQY
TRBV5-4 . ASSSAGTSGRALDTQY
TRBV27 . ASSAKGAGNQPQH
TRBV30 . ASGDRGYSPLH
TRBV25-1 once ASSDPGSKETQY
TRBV6-1 . ASSESRLAGFIDNEQF
TRBV25-1 . ASSEWAAGQETQY
TRBV28 . ASSSTAGGGSPPDTQY
TRBV27 . ASSRGLASNYYEQY
TRBV5-1 . ASSWTGGAGLAEGFDTGELF
TRBV10-3 . AIRAGGKVAGIQETQY
TRBV19 . ASSVRTGARGETQY
TRBV7-2 . ASSLAPGGRIEKLF
TRBV7-9 . ASSPARLAGSGEQY
TRBV6-4 once ASSDSSATSYEQY
TRBV6-6 . ASSYGEGLKPQH
TRBV15 . ATSRRREAF
TRBV29-1 . SVDPGLAGGGTGELF
TRBV18 . ASSPWTSGSNEQF
TRBV15 . ATSRGNRGQGEKLF
TRBV7-3 . ASSAGRGDNQPQH
TRBV6-5 few ASSSGQTTYNEQF
TRBV18 . ASSPNRLGYEQY
TRBV2 . ASTALGAGGTGELF
TRBV4-1 . ASSQAPASFTEQF
TRBV7-6 few ASSLATSTDTQY
TRBV5-1 . ASSLMGLAGTYNEQF
TRBV7-9 . ASRSGGSSYEQY
TRBV9 . ASSGLGTSLGEQY
TRBV28 . ASSLQVGANVLT
TRBV4-1 . ASSQEGRGSYNEQF
TRBV6-1 . ASSPTGSSYEQY
TRBV6-5 . ASSSLQGQLEETQY
TRBV10-3 few AIRGQGFNYGYT
TRBV7-2 . ASSLGGGRTNEKLF
TRBV5-1 . ASGGQGPGTDEQY
TRBV5-1 few ASSASISSGNTIY
TRBV30 . AWSVPSAGGLQETQY
TRBV28 once ASSLEQGFSGNTIY
TRBV18 . ASSPRGNNEQF
TRBV7-2 . ASSLSREFGGGELF
TRBV7-3 once ASSPGQGGYEQY
TRBV7-2 . ASSSLGGAAEAF
TRBV11-2 . ASSSAREQY
TRBV7-2 . ASSPLAGVAGELF
TRBV9 . ASSVGSGRDQPQH
TRBV7-6 . ASSLSADTQY
TRBV6-1 . ASSGRGLQVPNEQF
TRBV29-1 . SVSGGSNQPQH